Below, 12 T cell receptor beta chains from the same sample are listed, as sequenced in a study of vaccination effects on CD4 cells after COVID-19. Libraries were prepared by immunoSEQ multiplex PCR; TCRdb keeps only in-frame clonotypes and omits some of them. The sample records tens of thousands of clones, under 85% being singletons. These receptors' targets are unknown. Culture lasted about nine days before CD4+ T cell isolation. The sequences come from CD4+ T cells from PBMCs cultured without peptide, collected before COVID-19 vaccination. The receptors derive from a human donor who had a prior SARS-CoV-2 infection.

This clone was counted a few times. J is TRBJ2-2 and V is TRBV4-3, with D uncertain. Germline CDR1 is LGHNA and CDR2 is YSLEER. Trimming cost V 0 bases and J 5 bases, with 16 bases left between them. The CDR3 extends over 17 amino acids. The CDR3 nucleotides are TGCGCCAGCAGCCAAGAAGGACCTCCCTTATTTACCGGGGAGCTGTTTTTT. Translating gives CASSQEGPPLFTGELFF.

CDR3 nucleotide sequence: TGCAGCGTTGAAGACAGGACCTCTTATGGCTACACCTTC. Translation gives CSVEDRTSYGYTF. The chain is built from TRBV29-1 and TRBJ1-2, with unresolved D. This CDR3 comprises 13 residues. CDR1 SQVTM and CDR2 ANQGSEA come from the germline V gene. V lost 0 bases, J lost 5 bases, and 10 bases lay in between.

The chain has TRBV18 and TRBJ2-5; 11 bases are a match to TRBD2. V trimming: 0 bases; J trimming: 2 bases; junction bases outside the gene matches: 5. There are 17 residues in the CDR3. Germline V gene data show CDR1 as KGHSH and CDR2 as LQKENI. The CDR3 bases are TGTGCCAGCTCACCACCCGGGCCTAGCGGGGGGCAAGAGACCCAGTACTTC. This gives the protein CASSPPGPSGGQETQYF.

This clone appeared once. The chain carries TRBV11-2 and TRBJ2-7; TRBD2 matches at 13 bases. This CDR3 contains 16 residues. V lost 5 bases and J lost 1; bases outside the gene matches: 5. Germline lookup yields CDR1 SGHAT and CDR2 FQNNGV. The DNA for the CDR3 is TGTGCCAGCAGCCCCTGGACTAGCGGGAGTTCCTACGAGCAGTACTTC. As protein: CASSPWTSGSSYEQYF.

This clone was found a few times. This rearrangement joins TRBV20-1 to TRBJ2-7; D not certain. Germline assignment: CDR1 DFQATT and CDR2 SNEGSKA (reference sequence). Deletions cut 6 bases from V and 0 bases from J, with 6 bases between. This CDR3 has 11 residues. This CDR3 is CSALSSYEQYF. The CDR3 bases are TGCAGTGCGCTAAGCTCCTACGAGCAGTACTTC.

V gene TRBV19 combines with J gene TRBJ1-5; TRBD1 might be the D (6 bases). This CDR3 is built from 17 residues. Germline values: CDR1 LNHDA, CDR2 SQIVND (reference sequence). The germline V and J ends were trimmed by 5 bases and 2 bases, with 19 bases remaining between them. The CDR3 sequence: CASSGALRTARNQPQHF. CDR3 sequence (DNA): TGTGCCAGTAGTGGAGCCCTACGGACAGCCCGCAATCAGCCCCAGCATTTT.

The chain uses TRBV5-4 and TRBJ2-7; 8 bases map to TRBD1. V was pared by 4 bases and J by 4 bases, with 16 bases of the junction left unmatched. Germline V CDR1 and CDR2: SGHNT, YYREEE (reference sequence). The CDR3 consists of 17 residues. The CDR3 coding sequence is TGTGCCAGCAGCCCCGGACAGGGCCATGACATTGCGTACGAGCAGTACTTC. The encoded protein is CASSPGQGHDIAYEQYF.

The rearrangement uses TRBV4-3 and TRBJ2-1; D gene ambiguous. The CDR3 loop spans 15 amino acids. Trimming took 2 bases from V and 0 from J, leaving 8 bases between them. Germline loops: CDR1 LGHNA, CDR2 YSLEER. The CDR3 here is CASSQTWSSYNEQFF. The CDR3 coding sequence is TGCGCCAGCAGCCAAACCTGGAGCTCCTACAATGAGCAGTTCTTC.

The rearrangement uses TRBV5-1 and TRBJ2-7; TRBD2 aligns across 10 bases. The CDR3 length is 16 residues. V lost 4 bases, J lost 0 bases, and 7 bases stayed unmatched. Per germline, CDR1 SGHRS and CDR2 YFSETQ. The CDR3: CASSPYTSGASYEQYF. The DNA of the CDR3 is TGCGCCAGCAGCCCTTATACTAGCGGGGCCTCCTACGAGCAGTACTTC.

The chain joins TRBV7-9 to TRBJ1-3; possibly TRBD1 for D (6 bases). CDR3 length: 17 residues. CDR1 and CDR2 (germline): SEHNR, FQNEAQ (reference sequence). V shed 3 bases and J shed 1 base, with 16 bases lying between them. In DNA form, the CDR3 reads TGTGCCAGCAGCTTCGTAGATAACACAGGGTCTGGAAACACCATATATTTT. This gives the protein CASSFVDNTGSGNTIYF.

The genes are TRBV5-6 and TRBJ2-3, with D perhaps TRBD1 or TRBD2 (5 bases each). Germline-derived CDR1 and CDR2 are SGHDT and YYEEEE. Trimming left V 5 bases short and J 2 bases short, with 12 bases between. There are 14 residues in the CDR3. The CDR3 here is CASSRGGSTDTQYF. For the CDR3, the DNA is TGTGCCAGCAGTCGGGGCGGTTCCACAGATACGCAGTATTTT.

The chain joins TRBV5-6 to TRBJ2-3; unclear D gene. CDR1 and CDR2 from the germline V gene are SGHDT and YYEEEE. V lost 3 bases, J lost 1 base, and 3 bases lay in between. The CDR3 has 12 residues. The CDR3 loop reads CASSWGTDTQYF. The CDR3 nucleotides read TGTGCCAGCAGCTGGGGCACAGATACGCAGTATTTT.